Described below is a single TCR beta chain sequence and its context. TCR beta CDR3 regions were amplified from RNA. HTBI primers were employed in a first-round RT-PCR of the TCR CDR3. One entry per CDR3 protein, called by TCRdb with MiXCR from the multiplex PCR reads. The sample contains approximately 490,000 distinct CDR3 sequences, approximately 23% of which appear only once. The CDR3 length is 14 residues. V gave up 1 base and J gave up 4 bases, with 11 bases separating them. CDR1 is LGHNA, CDR2 YSLEER, per germline. The data were obtained in a study of T cells in Graves' hyperthyroidism and ophthalmopathy.

Material: blood. This chain connects TRBV4-3 to TRBJ2-7; D is unclear. The receptor's source is a woman aged 65 to 85 with Graves' ophthalmopathy. CDR3 region: CASSQAETVYEQYF. The CDR3 DNA reads TGCGCCAGCAGCCAAGCGGAGACTGTATACGAGCAGTACTTC.